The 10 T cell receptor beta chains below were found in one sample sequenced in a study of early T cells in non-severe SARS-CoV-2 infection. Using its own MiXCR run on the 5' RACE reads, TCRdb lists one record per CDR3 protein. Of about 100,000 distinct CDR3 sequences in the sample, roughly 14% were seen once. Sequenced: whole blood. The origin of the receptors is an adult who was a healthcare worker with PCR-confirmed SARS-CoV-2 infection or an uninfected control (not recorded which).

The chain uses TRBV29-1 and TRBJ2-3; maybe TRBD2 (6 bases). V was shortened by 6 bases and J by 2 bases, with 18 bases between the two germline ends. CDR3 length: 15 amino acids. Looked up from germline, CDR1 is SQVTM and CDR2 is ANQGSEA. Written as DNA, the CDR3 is TGCAGCGTGGGGGGACCTCCATTTGTCACAGATACGCAGTATTTT. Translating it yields CSVGGPPFVTDTQYF.

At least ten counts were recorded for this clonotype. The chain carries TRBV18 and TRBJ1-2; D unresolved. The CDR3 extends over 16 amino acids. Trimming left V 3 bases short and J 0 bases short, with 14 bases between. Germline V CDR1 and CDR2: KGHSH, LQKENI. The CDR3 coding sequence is TGTGCCAGCTCACCGCGCAACAGCGAAGCTAACTATGGCTACACCTTC. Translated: CASSPRNSEANYGYTF.

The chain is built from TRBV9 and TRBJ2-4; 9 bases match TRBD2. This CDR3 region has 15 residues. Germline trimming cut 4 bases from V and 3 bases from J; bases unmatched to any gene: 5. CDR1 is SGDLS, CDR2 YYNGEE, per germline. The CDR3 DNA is TGTGCCAGCAGCCTTAGCGGGGGCGGCAAAAACATTCAGTACTTC. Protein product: CASSLSGGGKNIQYF.

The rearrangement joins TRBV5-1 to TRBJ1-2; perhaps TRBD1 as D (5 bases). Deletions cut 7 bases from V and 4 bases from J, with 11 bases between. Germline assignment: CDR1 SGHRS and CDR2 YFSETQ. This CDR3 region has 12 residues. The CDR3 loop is CASGQTAYGYTF. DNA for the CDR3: TGCGCCAGCGGGCAGACAGCCTATGGCTACACCTTC.

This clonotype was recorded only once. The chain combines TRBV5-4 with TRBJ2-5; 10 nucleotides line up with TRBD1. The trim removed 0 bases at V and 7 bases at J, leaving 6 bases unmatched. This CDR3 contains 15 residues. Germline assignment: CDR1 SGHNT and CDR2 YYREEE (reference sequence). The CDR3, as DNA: TGTGCCAGCAGCTTGGGGGACAGGGGATCGGTGACCCAGTACTTC. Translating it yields CASSLGDRGSVTQYF.

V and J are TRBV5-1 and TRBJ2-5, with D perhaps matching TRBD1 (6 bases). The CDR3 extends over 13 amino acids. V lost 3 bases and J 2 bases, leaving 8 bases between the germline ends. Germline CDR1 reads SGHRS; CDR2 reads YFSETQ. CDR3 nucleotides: TGCGCCAGCAGCTCGCAGGGGCAAGAGACCCAGTACTTC. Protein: CASSSQGQETQYF.

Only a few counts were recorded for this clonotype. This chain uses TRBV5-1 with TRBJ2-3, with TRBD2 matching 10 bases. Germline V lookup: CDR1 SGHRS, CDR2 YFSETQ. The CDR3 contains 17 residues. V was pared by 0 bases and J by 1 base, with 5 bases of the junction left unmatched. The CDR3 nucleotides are TGCGCCAGCAGCTTGGTTTCTAGCGGGAGTGGCACAGATACGCAGTATTTT. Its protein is CASSLVSSGSGTDTQYF.

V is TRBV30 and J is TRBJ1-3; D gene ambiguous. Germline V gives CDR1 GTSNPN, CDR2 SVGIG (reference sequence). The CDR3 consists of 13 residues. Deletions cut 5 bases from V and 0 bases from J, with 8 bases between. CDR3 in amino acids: CAWSALSGNTIYF. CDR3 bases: TGTGCCTGGTCCGCCCTCTCTGGAAACACCATATATTTT. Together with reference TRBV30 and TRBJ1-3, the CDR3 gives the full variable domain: SQTIHQWPATLVQPVGSPLSLECTVEGTSNPNLYWYRQAAGRGLQLLFYSVGIGQISSEVPQNLSASRPQDRQFILSSKKLLLSDSGFYLCAWSALSGNTIYFGEGSWLTVV.

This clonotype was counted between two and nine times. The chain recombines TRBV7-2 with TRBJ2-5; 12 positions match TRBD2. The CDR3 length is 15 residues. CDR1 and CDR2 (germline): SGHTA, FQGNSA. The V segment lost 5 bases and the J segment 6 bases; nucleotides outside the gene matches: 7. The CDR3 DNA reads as TGTGCCAGCAGCACGGATACTAGCGGGAGGCAGACCCAGTACTTC. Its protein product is CASSTDTSGRQTQYF.

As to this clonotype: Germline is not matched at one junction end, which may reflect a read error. The CDR3 region is CASSQGPGGQTYVQYF. The CDR3 DNA follows: TGCGCCAGCAGCCAAGGGCCCGGAGGACAGACCTACGTGCAGTACTTC. J is TRBJ2-7 and V is TRBV4-1, with TRBD1 as a possible D gene (6 bases). Germline V gene lookup returns CDR1 MGHRA and CDR2 YSYEKL. The length of the CDR3 is 16 residues.